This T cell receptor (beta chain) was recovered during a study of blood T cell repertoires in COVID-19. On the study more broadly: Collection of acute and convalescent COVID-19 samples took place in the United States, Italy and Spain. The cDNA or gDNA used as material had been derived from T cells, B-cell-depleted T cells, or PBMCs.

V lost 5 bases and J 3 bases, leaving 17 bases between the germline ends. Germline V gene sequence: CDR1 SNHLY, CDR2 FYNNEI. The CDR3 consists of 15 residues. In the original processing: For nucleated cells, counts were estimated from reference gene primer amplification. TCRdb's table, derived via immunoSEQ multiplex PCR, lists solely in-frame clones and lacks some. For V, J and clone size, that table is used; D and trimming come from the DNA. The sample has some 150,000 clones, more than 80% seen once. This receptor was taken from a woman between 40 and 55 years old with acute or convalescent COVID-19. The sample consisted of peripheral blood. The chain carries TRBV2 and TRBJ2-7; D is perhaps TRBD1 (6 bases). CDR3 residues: CASSSPGTRFYEQYF. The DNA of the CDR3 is TGTGCCAGCAGTAGTCCCGGGACAAGGTTCTACGAGCAGTACTTC.